The entry below describes one T cell receptor beta chain. The target antigen is unknown. The data belong to a study of cytomegalovirus exposure and HLA in healthy donors. Whole-study context: HLA-typed donors were the source of about 85 million unique TCRs held in an early data release. Overall study results and limits: The study reported that TCR beta sequences accurately predicted HLA-A and HLA-B alleles in most subjects. Several of the most significant clusters were apparently associated with common viral pathogens in a later analysis. It was reportedly the case that the classifier diagnosed cytomegalovirus status with high specificity and sensitivity.

The PCR employed 60 Vbeta primers together with 13 Jbeta primers. TCRdb's table, derived via immunoSEQ multiplex PCR, lists solely in-frame clones and lacks some. This sample has some 130,000 clones; around nine tenths occur once, and the top ten carry around 5.5%. Input material: PBMCs. The receptor was derived from a woman in her thirties in good health and CMV-seronegative.

CDR3 nucleotide sequence: TGTGCCAGCAGTCCCGGCGGTGGGGCCAACGTCCTGACTTTC. Translated: CASSPGGGANVLTF. The chain joins TRBV5-6 to TRBJ2-6; D unclear. This CDR3 comprises 14 residues. The V end lost 5 bases, the J end lost 3 bases, and 9 bases lay between the germline ends. Germline lookup yields CDR1 SGHDT and CDR2 YYEEEE.